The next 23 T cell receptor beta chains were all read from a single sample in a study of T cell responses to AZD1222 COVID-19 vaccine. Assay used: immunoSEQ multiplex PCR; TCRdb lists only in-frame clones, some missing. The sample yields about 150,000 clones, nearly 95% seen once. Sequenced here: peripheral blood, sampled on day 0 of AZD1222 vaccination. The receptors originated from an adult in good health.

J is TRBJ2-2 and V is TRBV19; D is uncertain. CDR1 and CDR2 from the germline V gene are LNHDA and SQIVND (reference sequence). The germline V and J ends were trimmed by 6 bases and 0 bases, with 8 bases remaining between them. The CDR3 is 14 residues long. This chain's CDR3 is CASSIQSNTGELFF. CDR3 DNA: TGTGCCAGTAGCATACAGTCGAACACCGGGGAGCTGTTTTTT.

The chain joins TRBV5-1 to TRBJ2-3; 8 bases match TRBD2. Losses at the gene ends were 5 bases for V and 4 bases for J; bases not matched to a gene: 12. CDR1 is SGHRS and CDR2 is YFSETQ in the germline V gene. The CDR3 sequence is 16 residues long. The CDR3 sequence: CASSRELAGFADTQYF. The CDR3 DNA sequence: TGCGCCAGCAGTAGGGAGTTAGCGGGATTTGCAGATACGCAGTATTTT.

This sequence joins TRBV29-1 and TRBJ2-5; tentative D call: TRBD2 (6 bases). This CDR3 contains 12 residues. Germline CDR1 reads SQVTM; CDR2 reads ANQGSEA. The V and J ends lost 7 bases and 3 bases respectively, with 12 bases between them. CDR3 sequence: CSATAGEETQYF. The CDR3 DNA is TGCAGCGCAACAGCGGGCGAAGAGACCCAGTACTTC.

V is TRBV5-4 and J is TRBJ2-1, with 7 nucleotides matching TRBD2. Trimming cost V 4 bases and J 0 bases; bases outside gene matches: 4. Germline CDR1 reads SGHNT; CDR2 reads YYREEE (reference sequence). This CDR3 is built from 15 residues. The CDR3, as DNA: TGTGCCAGCAGCCCCCCTAGCGGCTCCTACAATGAGCAGTTCTTC. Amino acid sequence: CASSPPSGSYNEQFF.

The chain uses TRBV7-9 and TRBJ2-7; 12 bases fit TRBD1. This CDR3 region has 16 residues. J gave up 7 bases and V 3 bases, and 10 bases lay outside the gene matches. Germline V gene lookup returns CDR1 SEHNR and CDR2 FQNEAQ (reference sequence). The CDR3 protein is CASSFIPGQGAREQYF. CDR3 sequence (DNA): TGTGCCAGCAGCTTTATACCGGGACAGGGGGCTCGGGAGCAGTACTTC.

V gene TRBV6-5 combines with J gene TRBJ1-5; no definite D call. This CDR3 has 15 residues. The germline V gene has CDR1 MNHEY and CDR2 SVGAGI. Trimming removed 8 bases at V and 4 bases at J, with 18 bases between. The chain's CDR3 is CASGGRRDPNQPQHF. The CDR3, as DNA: TGTGCCAGCGGCGGCAGGCGGGATCCTAATCAGCCCCAGCATTTT.

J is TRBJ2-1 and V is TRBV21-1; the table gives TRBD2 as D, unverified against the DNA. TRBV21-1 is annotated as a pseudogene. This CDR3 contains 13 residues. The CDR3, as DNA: TGTGCCAGCAGCAGGTACTTTTACAATGAGCAGTTCTTC. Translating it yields CASSRYFYNEQFF.

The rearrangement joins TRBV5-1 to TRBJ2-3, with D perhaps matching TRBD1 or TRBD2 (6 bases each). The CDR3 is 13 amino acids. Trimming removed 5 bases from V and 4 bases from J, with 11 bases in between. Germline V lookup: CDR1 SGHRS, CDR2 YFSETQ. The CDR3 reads CASRSRGADTQYF. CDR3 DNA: TGCGCCAGCAGAAGTAGGGGGGCAGATACGCAGTATTTT.

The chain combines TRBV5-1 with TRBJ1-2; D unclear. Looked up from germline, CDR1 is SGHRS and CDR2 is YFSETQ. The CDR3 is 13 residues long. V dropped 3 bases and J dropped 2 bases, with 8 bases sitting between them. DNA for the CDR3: TGCGCCAGCAGCTACGACAACAACTATGGCTACACCTTC. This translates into CASSYDNNYGYTF.

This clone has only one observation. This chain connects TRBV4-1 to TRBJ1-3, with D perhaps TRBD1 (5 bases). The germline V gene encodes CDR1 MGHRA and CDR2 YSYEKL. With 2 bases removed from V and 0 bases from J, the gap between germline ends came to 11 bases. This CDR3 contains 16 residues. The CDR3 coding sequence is TGCGCCAGCAGCCAATTGGGACGGATCTCTGGAAACACCATATATTTT. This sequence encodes CASSQLGRISGNTIYF.

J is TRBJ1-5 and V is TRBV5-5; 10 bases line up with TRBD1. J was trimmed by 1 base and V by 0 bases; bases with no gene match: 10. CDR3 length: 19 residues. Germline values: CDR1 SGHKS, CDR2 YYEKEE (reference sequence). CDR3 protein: CASSLAPGQGLGSNQPQHF. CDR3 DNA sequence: TGTGCCAGCAGCTTGGCCCCGGGACAGGGGTTGGGAAGCAATCAGCCCCAGCATTTT.

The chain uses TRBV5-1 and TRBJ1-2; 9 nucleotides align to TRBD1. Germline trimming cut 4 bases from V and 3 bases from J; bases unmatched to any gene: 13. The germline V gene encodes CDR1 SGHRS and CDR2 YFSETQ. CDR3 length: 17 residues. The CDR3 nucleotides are TGCGCCAGCAGCCGCACCCCGGACAGGGGAAAGGACTATGGCTACACCTTC. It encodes CASSRTPDRGKDYGYTF.

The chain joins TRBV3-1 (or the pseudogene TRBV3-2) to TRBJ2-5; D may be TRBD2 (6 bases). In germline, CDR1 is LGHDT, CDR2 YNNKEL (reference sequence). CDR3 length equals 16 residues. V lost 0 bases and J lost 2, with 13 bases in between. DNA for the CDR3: TGTGCCAGCAGCCAAGATCCGGCGGGACTTCAAGAGACCCAGTACTTC. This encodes CASSQDPAGLQETQYF.

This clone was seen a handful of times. CDR3 nucleotide sequence: TGTGCCAGCAGCCTTACTAGCGGGAGTATCAACGAGCAGTACTTC. Amino acid sequence: CASSLTSGSINEQYF. The chain has TRBV7-3 and TRBJ2-7; TRBD2 agrees at 11 bases. The germline gives CDR1 SGHTA, CDR2 FQGTGA. The CDR3 sequence is 15 residues long. V was pared by 5 bases and J by 5 bases, with 8 bases of the junction left unmatched.

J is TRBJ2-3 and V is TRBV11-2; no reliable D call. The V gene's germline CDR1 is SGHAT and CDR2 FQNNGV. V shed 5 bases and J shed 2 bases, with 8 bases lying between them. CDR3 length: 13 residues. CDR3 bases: TGTGCCAGCAGCACCACATTCACAGATACGCAGTATTTT. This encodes CASSTTFTDTQYF. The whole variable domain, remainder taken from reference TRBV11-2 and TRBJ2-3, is EAGVAQSPRYKIIEKRQSVAFWCNPISGHATLYWYQQILGQGPKLLIQFQNNGVVDDSQLPKDRFSAERLKGVDSTLKIQPAKLEDSAVYLCASSTTFTDTQYFGPGTRLTVL.

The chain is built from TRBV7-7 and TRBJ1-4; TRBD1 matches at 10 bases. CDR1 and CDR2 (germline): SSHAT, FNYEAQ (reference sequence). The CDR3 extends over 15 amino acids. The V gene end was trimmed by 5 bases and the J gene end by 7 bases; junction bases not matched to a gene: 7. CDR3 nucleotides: TGTGCCAGCAGCCCCAGACAGGGGGCGAGTGAAAAACTGTTTTTT. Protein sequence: CASSPRQGASEKLFF.

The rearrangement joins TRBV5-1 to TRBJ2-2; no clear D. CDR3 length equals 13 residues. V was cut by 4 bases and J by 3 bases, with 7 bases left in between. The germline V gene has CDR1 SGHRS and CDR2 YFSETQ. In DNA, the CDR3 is TGCGCCAGCAGCGCCGATTACACCGGGGAGCTGTTTTTT. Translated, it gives CASSADYTGELFF.

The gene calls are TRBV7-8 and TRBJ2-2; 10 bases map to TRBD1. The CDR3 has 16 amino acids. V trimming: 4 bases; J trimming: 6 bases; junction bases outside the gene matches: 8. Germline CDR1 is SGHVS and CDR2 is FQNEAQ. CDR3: CASSSAGTGVSGELFF. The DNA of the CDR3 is TGTGCCAGCAGCTCAGCCGGGACAGGGGTCTCCGGGGAGCTGTTTTTT.

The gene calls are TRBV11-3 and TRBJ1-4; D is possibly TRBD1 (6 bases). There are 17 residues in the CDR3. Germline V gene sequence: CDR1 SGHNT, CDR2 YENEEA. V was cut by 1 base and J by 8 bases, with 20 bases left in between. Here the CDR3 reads CASSLAETGLLGEKLFF. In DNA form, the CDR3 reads TGTGCCAGCAGCTTAGCGGAGACAGGCCTCCTAGGGGAAAAACTGTTTTTT.

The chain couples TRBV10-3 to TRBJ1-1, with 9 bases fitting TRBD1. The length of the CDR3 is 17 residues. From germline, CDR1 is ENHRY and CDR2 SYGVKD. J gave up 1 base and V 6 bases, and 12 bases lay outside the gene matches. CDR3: CAISPWTGEGRNTEAFF. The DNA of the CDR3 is TGTGCCATCAGCCCCTGGACAGGGGAAGGGAGGAACACTGAAGCTTTCTTT.

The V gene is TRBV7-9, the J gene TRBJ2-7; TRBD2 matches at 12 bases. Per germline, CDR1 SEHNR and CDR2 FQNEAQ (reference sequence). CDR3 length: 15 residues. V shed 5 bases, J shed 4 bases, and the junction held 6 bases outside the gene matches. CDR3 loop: CASSLGLAGTYEQYF. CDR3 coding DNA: TGTGCCAGCAGCCTCGGACTAGCGGGAACATACGAGCAGTACTTC.

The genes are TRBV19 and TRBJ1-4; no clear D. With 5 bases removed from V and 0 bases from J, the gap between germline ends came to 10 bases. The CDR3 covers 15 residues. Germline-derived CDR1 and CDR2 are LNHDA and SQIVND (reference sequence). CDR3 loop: CASSVRAATNEKLFF. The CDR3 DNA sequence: TGTGCCAGTAGTGTCCGGGCTGCAACTAATGAAAAACTGTTTTTT.

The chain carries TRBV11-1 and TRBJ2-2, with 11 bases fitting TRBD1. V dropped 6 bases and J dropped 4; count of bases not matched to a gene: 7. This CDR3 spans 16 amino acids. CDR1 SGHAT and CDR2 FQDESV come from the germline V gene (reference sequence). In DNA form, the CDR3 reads TGTGCCAGCAGTTGGACCGGGACAGGGGGCACCGGGGAGCTGTTTTTT. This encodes CASSWTGTGGTGELFF.